The 18 T cell receptor beta chains in this list originate from one sample, sequenced in a study of T cells in tuberculosis. Using immunoSEQ multiplex PCR, the repertoire was profiled, and TCRdb retains in-frame clones only, with some absent. The sample has nearly 60,000 clones; over 75% are singletons. Sorting used thawed, overnight-rested PBMC stained with anti-CD3, a viability dye and GMM-loaded CD1B tetramer. The lipid loaded on the CD1B tetramers was C32 glucose monomycolate from Rhodococcus equi. Sequences were obtained from CD1b-GMM tetramer-negative cells sorted from PBMCs. Receptors were obtained from an adult woman with latent tuberculosis.

The rearrangement links TRBV5-4 to TRBJ2-5; TRBD1 agrees at 8 bases. The J call may be faulty, since TRBJ2-7 better matches the DNA end. Germline assignment: CDR1 SGHNT and CDR2 YYREEE (reference sequence). The CDR3 totals 15 residues. The CDR3 region is CASSPAGGRVNEQYF. The CDR3 nucleotides read TGTGCCAGCAGCCCCGCAGGGGGCAGAGTTAACGAGCAGTACTTC.

This rearrangement joins TRBV27 to TRBJ2-2, with no clear D. Germline V gene lookup returns CDR1 MNHEY and CDR2 SMNVEV (reference sequence). Deletions cut 2 bases from V and 4 bases from J, with 8 bases between. The CDR3 totals 14 residues. This chain's CDR3 is CASSLIQATGELFF. The CDR3 DNA is TGTGCCAGCAGTTTAATCCAGGCCACCGGGGAGCTGTTTTTT.

The V gene is TRBV7-9, the J gene TRBJ2-5, with D possibly being TRBD2 (7 bases). V gave up 3 bases and J gave up 1 base, with 12 bases separating them. CDR1 is SEHNR and CDR2 is FQNEAQ in the germline V gene (reference sequence). The CDR3 consists of 15 residues. CDR3 nucleotides: TGTGCCAGCAGCTTCGGGGGGCGCGTCCAAGAGACCCAGTACTTC. It yields the protein CASSFGGRVQETQYF.

In the case of this clone: At one of its ends the junction is not consistent with the germline gene, which may arise from a read error. V and J are TRBV6-5 and TRBJ2-7; 9 positions match TRBD1. CDR3 size: 13 residues. The germline V gene has CDR1 MNHEY and CDR2 SVGAGI. The CDR3 spells CASRGTGSFEQYF. The CDR3 DNA reads TGTGCCAGCAGAGGGACAGGGTCCTTCGAGCAGTACTTC.

The gene calls are TRBV27 and TRBJ2-2; TRBD2 matches 9 bases. V lost 5 bases and J lost 6; bases outside the gene matches: 16. The length of the CDR3 is 18 residues. Germline V CDR1 and CDR2: MNHEY, SMNVEV (reference sequence). As DNA, the CDR3 is TGTGCCAGCAGTCCACCTCAAGCCATGGCGGGAGGGCCCGGGGAGCTGTTTTTT. This encodes CASSPPQAMAGGPGELFF.

The V and J genes are TRBV29-1 and TRBJ1-3; possible D gene TRBD1, 6 bases. From germline, CDR1 is SQVTM and CDR2 ANQGSEA. Trimming left V 7 bases short and J 2 bases short, with 18 bases between. The CDR3 is 15 amino acids. The CDR3 sequence is CSARGGPEPGNTIYF. The CDR3 coding sequence is TGCAGCGCCCGCGGGGGGCCAGAGCCTGGAAACACCATATATTTT. The variable domain in full, completed from reference TRBV29-1 and TRBJ1-3, reads SAVISQKPSRDICQRGTSLTIQCQVDSQVTMMFWYRQQPGQSLTLIATANQGSEATYESGFVIDKFPISRPNLTFSTLTVSNMSPEDSSIYLCSARGGPEPGNTIYFGEGSWLTVV.

J is TRBJ1-1 and V is TRBV6-5; 9 bases fit TRBD1. CDR1 is MNHEY and CDR2 is SVGAGI in the germline V gene. V gave up 4 bases and J gave up 1 base; unmatched junction bases: 4. This CDR3 has 15 residues. The CDR3, as DNA: TGTGCCAGCAGTTTAGGGACAGGGACGAACACTGAAGCTTTCTTT. The encoded protein is CASSLGTGTNTEAFF.

The chain combines TRBV6-6 with TRBJ1-2; D gene ambiguous. The CDR3 length is 15 residues. The germline CDR1 and CDR2 sequences are MNHNY and SVGAGI (reference sequence). V was pared by 5 bases and J by 6 bases, with 19 bases between. The CDR3 region is CASSPSRPMVDGYTF. For the CDR3, the DNA is TGTGCCAGCAGTCCGTCCAGGCCCATGGTGGATGGCTACACCTTC.

The rearrangement uses TRBV11-2 and TRBJ2-7, with TRBD1 matching over 7 bases. V lost 1 base and J lost 6; bases outside the gene matches: 6. Per the germline V gene, CDR1 is SGHAT and CDR2 is FQNNGV. This CDR3 is 14 amino acids long. Here the CDR3 reads CASSLAGTVLEQYF. CDR3 coding DNA: TGTGCCAGCAGCTTAGCGGGGACAGTCCTCGAGCAGTACTTC.

This clone was seen just once. The V and J genes are TRBV4-3 and TRBJ2-7; 9 bases are a match to TRBD2. J lost 3 bases, V lost 0 bases, and 3 bases had no gene match. The CDR3 consists of 15 residues. Germline loops: CDR1 LGHNA, CDR2 YSLEER. The CDR3: CASSQEREGLYEQYF. CDR3 DNA sequence: TGCGCCAGCAGCCAAGAGCGGGAGGGCCTCTACGAGCAGTACTTC.

The chain joins TRBV5-4 to TRBJ2-7; 10 bases line up with TRBD2. The trim removed 5 bases at V and 2 bases at J, leaving 7 bases unmatched. The CDR3 length is 15 residues. The germline V gene has CDR1 SGHNT and CDR2 YYREEE (reference sequence). Written as DNA, the CDR3 is TGTGCCAGCAGTATGGGACTAGCGCCGACCTACGAGCAGTACTTC. Protein sequence: CASSMGLAPTYEQYF.

This clone was seen a few times. V usage is TRBV20-1 and J usage is TRBJ1-1; D uncertain. Trimming pared 4 bases from V and 5 bases from J, leaving 8 bases between. Germline CDR1 and CDR2: DFQATT and SNEGSKA (reference sequence). This CDR3 comprises 11 residues. Here the CDR3 reads CSATPGTEAFF. DNA for the CDR3: TGCAGTGCTACACCGGGAACTGAAGCTTTCTTT.

CDR3 coding DNA: TGCGCCAGCAGCGTAGACAGCAGCACAGATACGCAGTATTTT. Translating it yields CASSVDSSTDTQYF. V and J are TRBV4-3 and TRBJ2-3; possibly TRBD1 for D (5 bases). Germline V CDR1 and CDR2: LGHNA, YSLEER. V shed 5 bases and J shed 0 bases, with 9 bases lying between them. The CDR3 covers 14 residues.

This clone was observed a single time. J is TRBJ1-5 and V is TRBV7-2; tentative D call: TRBD1 (6 bases). The germline V gene has CDR1 SGHTA and CDR2 FQGNSA. The CDR3 contains 14 residues. V lost 1 base and J lost 6, with 10 bases in between. DNA of the CDR3: TGTGCCAGCAGCTTAGAACAGGGTGTTCAGCCCCAGCATTTT. This codes for CASSLEQGVQPQHF. The full variable domain, rest sourced from reference TRBV7-2 and TRBJ1-5, is GAGVSQSPSNKVTEKGKDVELRCDPISGHTALYWYRQSLGQGLEFLIYFQGNSAPDKSGLPSDRFSAERTGGSVSTLTIQRTQQEDSAVYLCASSLEQGVQPQHFGDGTRLSIL.

This clone was picked up a small number of times. The chain employs TRBV7-2 and TRBJ2-7; TRBD1 matches at 9 bases. This CDR3 comprises 15 residues. J gave up 5 bases and V 6 bases, and 11 bases lay outside the gene matches. From germline, CDR1 is SGHTA and CDR2 FQGNSA. The CDR3 loop is CASRLLTGTGNEQYF. The CDR3 bases are TGTGCCAGCAGACTGCTCACCGGGACAGGGAACGAGCAGTACTTC.

CDR3 nucleotide sequence: TGCGCCAGCAGTCAATCGACAGGGGTGGGAGCTTTCTTT. Encoded protein: CASSQSTGVGAFF. The chain employs TRBV23-1 and TRBJ1-1; 8 positions match TRBD1. TRBV23-1 is an ORF, with its function uncertain. This CDR3 has 13 amino acids. V lost 0 bases, J lost 10 bases, and 4 bases stayed unmatched.

The chain carries TRBV30 and TRBJ2-1; the match to TRBD2 covers 11 bases. V lost 7 bases, J lost 3 bases, and 5 bases stayed unmatched. Germline V lookup: CDR1 GTSNPN, CDR2 SVGIG (reference sequence). The CDR3 consists of 14 residues. The CDR3 here is CASPLAGDYNEQFF. CDR3 coding DNA: TGTGCCTCCCCACTAGCGGGAGACTACAATGAGCAGTTCTTC.

This clone was counted a single time. This sequence joins TRBV6-6 and TRBJ2-1; 13 bases align to TRBD2. Germline CDR1 and CDR2: MNHNY and SVGAGI (reference sequence). Unmatched junction bases numbered 6, after V lost 2 bases and J lost 8 bases. This CDR3 has 16 amino acids. The CDR3: CASSYRTSGSSDEQFF. The CDR3 DNA is TGTGCCAGCAGTTACCGGACTAGCGGGAGTTCTGATGAGCAGTTCTTC.